Listed below are T cell receptor beta chains from one sample, sequenced in a study of cytomegalovirus exposure and HLA in healthy donors. Repertoires were generated with immunoSEQ multiplex PCR, while TCRdb's copy carries only in-frame clones and drops some. The table records about 130,000 clones, roughly 79% of them present only once. The specimen was PBMCs. The source is a man between 25 and 39 years old in good health and CMV-seronegative. Each CDR3 is given with its conserved first and last residue. The order of the fields is V gene, J gene, CDR3 protein.

V: TRBV29-1
J: TRBJ1-2
CDR3: CSGSGEARGYTF

V: TRBV6-5
J: TRBJ1-6
CDR3: CASSYLGQNSPLHF

V: TRBV4-3
J: TRBJ2-7
CDR3: CASSQETAAMSSYEQYF

V: TRBV4-1
J: TRBJ2-5
CDR3: CASSLGSRYQETQYF

V: TRBV5-1
J: TRBJ1-1
CDR3: CASSLAVRNTEAFF

V: TRBV11-2
J: TRBJ2-5
CDR3: CASSLLQSTLAGLQETQYF

V: TRBV5-1
J: TRBJ1-2
CDR3: CASSLYRTGDYGYTF

V: TRBV6-1
J: TRBJ1-2
CDR3: CASSEELRNYGYTF

V: TRBV7-3
J: TRBJ2-3
CDR3: CASSRGNTDTQYF

V: TRBV5-1
J: TRBJ1-5
CDR3: CASSLGDRPEGQPQHF

V: TRBV11-2
J: TRBJ2-5
CDR3: CASSLMGQVGETQYF

V: TRBV2
J: TRBJ2-7
CDR3: CASKIDSRAYEQYF

V: TRBV28
J: TRBJ1-5
CDR3: CASSLLGDGNQPQHF

V: TRBV6-5
J: TRBJ1-1
CDR3: CASWRQFNGDTEAFF

V: TRBV5-6
J: TRBJ2-7
CDR3: CASTLAGGLYEQYF

V: TRBV7-9
J: TRBJ1-1
CDR3: CSSSYDWNTEAFF